This T cell receptor beta chain was identified in a study of T cells after yellow fever vaccination. Looking at the study overall: Low-cell-number fractions were prepared with SMART-Seq v4 Ultra Low Input.

TCRdb recomputed calls from the 5' RACE reads with MiXCR, one row per CDR3 protein. The table includes 250,000 to 300,000 distinct CDR3 sequences, under 15% detected once. Study observations and caveats: Researchers report a weaker secondary response that nonetheless peaked faster, day 5 versus 15. Once the booster was given, most primary-vaccination clones reappeared, at around 95% for CD4 and roughly 90% for CD8.

To note about this clonotype: Its antigen is unidentified.

This sequence was found in a man aged 30-40 years who received the YFV17D yellow fever vaccine. The sequencing here drew on CD4+ T cells sorted from PBMCs, taken 45 days after the yellow fever booster vaccination.

CDR3 nucleotides: TGTGCCAGTACCCTGGGAACCGGGGCGGAGACCCAGTACTTC. Translation: CASTLGTGAETQYF. V usage is TRBV19 and J usage is TRBJ2-5; either TRBD1 or TRBD2 may fit D (5 bases each). Germline-derived CDR1 and CDR2 are LNHDA and SQIVND (reference sequence). The CDR3 totals 14 residues. V lost 7 bases and J 5 bases, leaving 17 bases between the germline ends.